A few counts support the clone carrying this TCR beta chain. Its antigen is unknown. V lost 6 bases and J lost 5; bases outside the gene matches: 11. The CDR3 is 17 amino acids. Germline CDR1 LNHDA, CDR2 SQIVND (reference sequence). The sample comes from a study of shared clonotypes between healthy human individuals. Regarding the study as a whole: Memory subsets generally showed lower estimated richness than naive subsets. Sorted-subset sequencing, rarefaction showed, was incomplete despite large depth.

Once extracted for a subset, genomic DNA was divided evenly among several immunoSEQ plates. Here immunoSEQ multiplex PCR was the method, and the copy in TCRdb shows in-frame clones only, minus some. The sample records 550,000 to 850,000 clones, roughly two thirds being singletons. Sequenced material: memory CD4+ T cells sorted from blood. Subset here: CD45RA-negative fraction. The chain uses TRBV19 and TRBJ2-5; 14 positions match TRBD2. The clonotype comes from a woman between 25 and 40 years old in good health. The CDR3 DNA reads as TGTGCCAGTAGAGGAGGACTAGCGGGAGGCAACGGGGAGACCCAGTACTTC. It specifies CASRGGLAGGNGETQYF.